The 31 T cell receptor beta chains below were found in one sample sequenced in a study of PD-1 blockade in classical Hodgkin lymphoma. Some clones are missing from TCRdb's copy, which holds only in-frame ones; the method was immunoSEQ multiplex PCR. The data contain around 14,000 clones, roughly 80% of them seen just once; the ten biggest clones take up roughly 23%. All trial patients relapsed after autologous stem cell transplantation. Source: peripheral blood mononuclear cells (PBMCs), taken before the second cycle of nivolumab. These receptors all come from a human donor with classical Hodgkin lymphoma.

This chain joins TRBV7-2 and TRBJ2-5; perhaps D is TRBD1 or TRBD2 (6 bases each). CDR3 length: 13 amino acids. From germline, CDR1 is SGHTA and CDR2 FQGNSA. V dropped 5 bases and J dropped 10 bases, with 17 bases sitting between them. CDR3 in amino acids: CASSRRDTGGQYF. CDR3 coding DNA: TGTGCCAGCAGCCGAAGGGACACCGGGGGCCAGTACTTC.

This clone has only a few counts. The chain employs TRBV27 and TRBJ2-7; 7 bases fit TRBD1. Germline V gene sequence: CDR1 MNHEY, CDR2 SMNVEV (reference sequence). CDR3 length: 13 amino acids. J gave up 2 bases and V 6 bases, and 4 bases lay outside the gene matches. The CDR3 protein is CASSAGQAYEQYF. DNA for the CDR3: TGTGCCAGCAGCGCCGGACAGGCCTACGAGCAGTACTTC.

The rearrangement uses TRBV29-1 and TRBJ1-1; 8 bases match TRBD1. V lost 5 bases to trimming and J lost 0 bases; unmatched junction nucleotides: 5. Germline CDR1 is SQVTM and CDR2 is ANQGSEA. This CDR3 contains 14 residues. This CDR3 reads CSVRQGAMNTEAFF. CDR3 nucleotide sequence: TGCAGCGTTCGCCAGGGGGCCATGAACACTGAAGCTTTCTTT.

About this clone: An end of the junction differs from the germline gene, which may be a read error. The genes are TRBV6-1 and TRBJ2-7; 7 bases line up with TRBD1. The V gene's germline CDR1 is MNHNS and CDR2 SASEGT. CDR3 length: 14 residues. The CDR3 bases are TGTGCCACCAGTGACGGGACAGCTTCCTACGAGCAGTACTTC. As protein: CATSDGTASYEQYF.

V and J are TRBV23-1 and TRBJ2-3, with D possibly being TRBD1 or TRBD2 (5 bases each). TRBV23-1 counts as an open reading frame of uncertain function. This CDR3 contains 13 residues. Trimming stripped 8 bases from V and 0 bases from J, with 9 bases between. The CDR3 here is CASPRDSTDTQYF. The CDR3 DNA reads TGCGCCAGCCCCCGGGACAGCACAGATACGCAGTATTTT.

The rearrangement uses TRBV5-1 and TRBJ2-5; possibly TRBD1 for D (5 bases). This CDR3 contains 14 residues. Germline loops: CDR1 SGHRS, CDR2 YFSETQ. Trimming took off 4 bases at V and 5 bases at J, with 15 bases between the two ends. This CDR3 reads CASSLGWGRETQYF. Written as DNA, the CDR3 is TGCGCCAGCAGCCTTGGATGGGGCCGTGAGACCCAGTACTTC. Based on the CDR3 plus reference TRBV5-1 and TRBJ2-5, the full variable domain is KAGVTQTPRYLIKTRGQQVTLSCSPISGHRSVSWYQQTPGQGLQFLFEYFSETQRNKGNFPGRFSGRQFSNSRSEMNVSTLELGDSALYLCASSLGWGRETQYFGPGTRLLVL.

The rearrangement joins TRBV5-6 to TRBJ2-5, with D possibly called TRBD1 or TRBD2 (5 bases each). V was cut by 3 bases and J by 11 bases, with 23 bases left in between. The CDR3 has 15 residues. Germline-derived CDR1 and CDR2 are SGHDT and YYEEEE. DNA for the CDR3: TGTGCCAGCAGCTCCTGGGTCGGGGCGATCCTAGGGCAGTACTTC. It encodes CASSSWVGAILGQYF.

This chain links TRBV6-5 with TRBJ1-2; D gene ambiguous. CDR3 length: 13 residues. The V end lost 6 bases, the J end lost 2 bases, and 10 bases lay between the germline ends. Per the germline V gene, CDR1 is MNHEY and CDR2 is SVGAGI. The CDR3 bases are TGTGCCAGCAGCCCAGTTTACAACTATGGCTACACCTTC. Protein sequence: CASSPVYNYGYTF.

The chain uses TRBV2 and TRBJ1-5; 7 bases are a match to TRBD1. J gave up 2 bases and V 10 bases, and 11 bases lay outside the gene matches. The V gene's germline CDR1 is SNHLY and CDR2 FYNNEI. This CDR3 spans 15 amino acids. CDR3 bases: TGTGCCACCACTAACGACAGGGTTGGCAATCAGCCCCAGCATTTT. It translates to CATTNDRVGNQPQHF.

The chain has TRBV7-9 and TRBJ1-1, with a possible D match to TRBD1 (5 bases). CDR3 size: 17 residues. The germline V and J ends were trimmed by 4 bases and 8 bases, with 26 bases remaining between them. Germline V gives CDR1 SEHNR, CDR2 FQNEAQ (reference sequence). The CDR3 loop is CASSSKRAGELNWEAFF. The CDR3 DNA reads TGTGCCAGCAGCTCTAAAAGGGCGGGGGAGCTGAACTGGGAAGCTTTCTTT. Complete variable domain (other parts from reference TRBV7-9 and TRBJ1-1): DTGVSQNPRHKITKRGQNVTFRCDPISEHNRLYWYRQTLGQGPEFLTYFQNEAQLEKSRLLSDRFSAERPKGSFSTLEIQRTEQGDSAMYLCASSSKRAGELNWEAFFGQGTRLTVV.

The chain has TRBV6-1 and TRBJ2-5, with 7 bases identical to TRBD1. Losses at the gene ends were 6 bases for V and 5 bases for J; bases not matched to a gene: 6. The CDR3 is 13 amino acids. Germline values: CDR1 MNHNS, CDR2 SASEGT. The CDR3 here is CASRLTGFETQYF. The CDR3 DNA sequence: TGTGCCAGCAGATTGACAGGGTTTGAGACCCAGTACTTC.

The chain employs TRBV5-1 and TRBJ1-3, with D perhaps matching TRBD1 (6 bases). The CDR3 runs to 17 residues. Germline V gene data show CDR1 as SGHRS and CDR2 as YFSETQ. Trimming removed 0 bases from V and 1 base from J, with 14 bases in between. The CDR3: CASSLARTGTSGNTIYF. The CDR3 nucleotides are TGCGCCAGCAGCTTGGCCCGAACAGGGACTTCTGGAAACACCATATATTTT.

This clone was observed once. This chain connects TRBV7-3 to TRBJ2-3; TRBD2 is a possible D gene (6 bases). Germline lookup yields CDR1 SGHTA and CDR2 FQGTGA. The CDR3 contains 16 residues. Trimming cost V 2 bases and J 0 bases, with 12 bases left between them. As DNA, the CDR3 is TGTGCCAGCAGCTTAGCCCTAGCGCCTAGCACAGATACGCAGTATTTT. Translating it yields CASSLALAPSTDTQYF. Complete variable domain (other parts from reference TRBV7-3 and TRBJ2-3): GAGVSQTPSNKVTEKGKYVELRCDPISGHTALYWYRQSLGQGPEFLIYFQGTGAADDSGLPNDRFFAVRPEGSVSTLKIQRTERGDSAVYLCASSLALAPSTDTQYFGPGTRLTVL.

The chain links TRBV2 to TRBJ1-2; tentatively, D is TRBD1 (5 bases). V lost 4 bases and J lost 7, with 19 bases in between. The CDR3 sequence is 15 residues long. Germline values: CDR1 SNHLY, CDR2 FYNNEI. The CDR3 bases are TGTGCCAGCAGTGGGTCCCAGGGATATATTGGTGGCTACACCTTC. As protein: CASSGSQGYIGGYTF.

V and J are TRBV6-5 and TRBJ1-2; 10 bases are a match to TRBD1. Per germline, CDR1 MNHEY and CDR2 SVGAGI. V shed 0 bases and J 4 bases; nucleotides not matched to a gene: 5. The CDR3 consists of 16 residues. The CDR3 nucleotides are TGTGCCAGCAGTTACTCGTCCGGACAGGGGGTCTATGGCTACACCTTC. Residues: CASSYSSGQGVYGYTF.

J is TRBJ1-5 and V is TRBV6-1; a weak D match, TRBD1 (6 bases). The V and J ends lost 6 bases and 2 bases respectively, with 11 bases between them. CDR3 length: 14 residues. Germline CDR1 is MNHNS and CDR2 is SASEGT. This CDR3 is CASRLQGGNQPQHF. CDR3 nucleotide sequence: TGTGCCAGCAGGCTACAGGGTGGCAATCAGCCCCAGCATTTT.

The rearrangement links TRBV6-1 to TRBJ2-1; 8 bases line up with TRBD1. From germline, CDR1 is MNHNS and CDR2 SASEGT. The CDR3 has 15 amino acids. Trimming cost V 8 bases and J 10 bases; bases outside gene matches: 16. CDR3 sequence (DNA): TGTGCCAGCGGTCCCCTTGGCAGGGGGCTCGGGGAGCAGTTCTTC. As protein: CASGPLGRGLGEQFF.

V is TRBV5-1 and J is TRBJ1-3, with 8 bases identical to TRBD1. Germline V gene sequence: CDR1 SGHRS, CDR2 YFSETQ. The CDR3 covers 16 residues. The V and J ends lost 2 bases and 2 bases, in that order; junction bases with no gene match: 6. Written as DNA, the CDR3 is TGCGCCAGCAGCTTAAACGACAGGGGAACTGGAAACACCATATATTTT. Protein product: CASSLNDRGTGNTIYF.

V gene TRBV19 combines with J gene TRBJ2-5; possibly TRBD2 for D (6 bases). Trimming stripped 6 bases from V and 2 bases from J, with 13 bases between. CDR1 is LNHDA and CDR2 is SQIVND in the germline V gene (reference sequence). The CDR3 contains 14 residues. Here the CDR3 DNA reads TGTGCCAGTAGGCCGCCGGGACTGCAAGAGACCCAGTACTTC. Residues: CASRPPGLQETQYF.

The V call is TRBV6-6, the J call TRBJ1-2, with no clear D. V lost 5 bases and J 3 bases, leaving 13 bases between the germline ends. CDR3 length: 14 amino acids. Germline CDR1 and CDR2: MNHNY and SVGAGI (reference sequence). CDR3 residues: CASSGVGADYGYTF. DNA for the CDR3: TGTGCCAGCAGTGGAGTGGGCGCGGACTATGGCTACACCTTC.

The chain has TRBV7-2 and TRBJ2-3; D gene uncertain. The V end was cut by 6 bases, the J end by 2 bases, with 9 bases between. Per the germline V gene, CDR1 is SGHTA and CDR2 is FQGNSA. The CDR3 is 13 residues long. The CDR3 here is CASRFDPTDTQYF. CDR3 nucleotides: TGTGCCAGCAGATTCGACCCCACAGATACGCAGTATTTT.

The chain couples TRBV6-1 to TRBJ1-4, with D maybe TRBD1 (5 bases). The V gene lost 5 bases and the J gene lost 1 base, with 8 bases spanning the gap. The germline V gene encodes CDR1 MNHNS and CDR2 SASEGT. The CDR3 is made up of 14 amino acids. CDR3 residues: CASSLGGTNEKLFF. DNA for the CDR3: TGTGCCAGCAGTTTGGGGGGAACTAATGAAAAACTGTTTTTT.

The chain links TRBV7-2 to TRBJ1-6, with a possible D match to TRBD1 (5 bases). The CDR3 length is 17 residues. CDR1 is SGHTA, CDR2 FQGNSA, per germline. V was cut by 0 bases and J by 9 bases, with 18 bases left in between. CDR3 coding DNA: TGTGCCAGCAGCTTAGCTGGTCGGGGCTCCCTGAGTTCACCCCTCCACTTT. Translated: CASSLAGRGSLSSPLHF.

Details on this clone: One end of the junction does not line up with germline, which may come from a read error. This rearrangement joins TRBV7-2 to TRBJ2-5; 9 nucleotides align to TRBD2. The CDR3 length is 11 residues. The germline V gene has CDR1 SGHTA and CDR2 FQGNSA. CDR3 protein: CASSSGLATNF. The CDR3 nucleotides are TGTGCCAGCAGCTCGGGACTAGCTACCAACTTC.

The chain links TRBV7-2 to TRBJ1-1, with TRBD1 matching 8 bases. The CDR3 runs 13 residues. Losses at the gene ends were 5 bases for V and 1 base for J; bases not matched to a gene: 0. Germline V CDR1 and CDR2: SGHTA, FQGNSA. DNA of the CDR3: TGTGCCAGCAGCGGACAGGGGAACACTGAAGCTTTCTTT. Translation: CASSGQGNTEAFF.

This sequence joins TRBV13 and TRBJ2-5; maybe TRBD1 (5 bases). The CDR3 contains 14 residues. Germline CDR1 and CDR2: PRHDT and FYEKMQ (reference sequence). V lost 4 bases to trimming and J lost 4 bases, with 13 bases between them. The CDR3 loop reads CASSSRAGRETQYF. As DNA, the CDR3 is TGTGCCAGCAGCTCCCGGGCAGGGCGAGAGACCCAGTACTTC.

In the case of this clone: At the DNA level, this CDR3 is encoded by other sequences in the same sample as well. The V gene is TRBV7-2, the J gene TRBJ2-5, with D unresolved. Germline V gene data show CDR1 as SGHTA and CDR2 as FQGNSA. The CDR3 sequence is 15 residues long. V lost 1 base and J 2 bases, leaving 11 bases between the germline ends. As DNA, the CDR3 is TGTGCCAGCAGCTTAGGGGTAGGCAGACAAGAGACCCAGTACTTC. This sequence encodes CASSLGVGRQETQYF.

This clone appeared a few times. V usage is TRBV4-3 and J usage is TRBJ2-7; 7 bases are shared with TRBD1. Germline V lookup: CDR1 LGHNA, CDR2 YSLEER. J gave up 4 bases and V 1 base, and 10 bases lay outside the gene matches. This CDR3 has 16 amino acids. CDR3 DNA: TGCGCCAGCAGCCAAGCTTCAGGGGGATTTCGGTACGAGCAGTACTTC. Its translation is CASSQASGGFRYEQYF.

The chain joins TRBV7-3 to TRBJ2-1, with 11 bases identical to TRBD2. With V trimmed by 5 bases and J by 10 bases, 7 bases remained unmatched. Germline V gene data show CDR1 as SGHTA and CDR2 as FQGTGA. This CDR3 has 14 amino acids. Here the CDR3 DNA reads TGTGCCAGCAGCCCCCTAGCGGGGGGTATGGAGCAGTTCTTC. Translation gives CASSPLAGGMEQFF. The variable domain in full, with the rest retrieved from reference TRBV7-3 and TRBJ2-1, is GAGVSQTPSNKVTEKGKYVELRCDPISGHTALYWYRQSLGQGPEFLIYFQGTGAADDSGLPNDRFFAVRPEGSVSTLKIQRTERGDSAVYLCASSPLAGGMEQFFGPGTRLTVL.

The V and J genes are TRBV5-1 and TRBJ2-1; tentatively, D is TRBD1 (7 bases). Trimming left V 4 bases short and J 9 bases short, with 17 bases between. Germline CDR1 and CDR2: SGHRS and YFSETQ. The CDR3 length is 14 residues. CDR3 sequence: CASSQGGLPIEQFF. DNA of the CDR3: TGCGCCAGCAGCCAGGGGGGCCTCCCCATTGAGCAGTTCTTC.

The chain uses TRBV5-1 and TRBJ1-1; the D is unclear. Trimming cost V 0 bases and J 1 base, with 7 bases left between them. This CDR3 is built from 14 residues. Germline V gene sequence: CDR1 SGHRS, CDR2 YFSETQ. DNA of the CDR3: TGCGCCAGCAGCTTGGCCCCAGGGAACACTGAAGCTTTCTTT. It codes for CASSLAPGNTEAFF.